Presented here are 24 T cell receptor beta chains from one specimen sequenced in a study of post-analysis software for immune sequencing data. Study observations and caveats: Among roughly five TRBV segments more frequent in patients than controls were TRBV5-6, TRBV5-1 and TRBV20-1.

Researchers reported that TCR beta cDNA libraries carried unique molecular identifiers. TCRdb analysed the PCR reads with MiXCR anew, one entry per CDR3 protein. Among 600,000 to 700,000 distinct CDR3 sequences listed, over 45% were seen once. No antigen is known for these receptors. The source material was blood. The receptors were sampled from a girl aged 2-10 years with multiple sclerosis.

V is TRBV6-6 and J is TRBJ2-7, with 11 bases aligning to TRBD1. V shed 7 bases and J 0 bases; nucleotides not matched to a gene: 2. Germline V gene sequence: CDR1 MNHNY, CDR2 SVGAGI (reference sequence). This CDR3 region has 14 residues. CDR3 DNA sequence: TGTGCCAGCACCGGACAGGGGGCCTCCTACGAGCAGTACTTC. Residues: CASTGQGASYEQYF.

The chain combines TRBV12-3 or TRBV12-4 with TRBJ1-2; 8 nucleotides line up with TRBD1. The CDR3 runs to 14 residues. Losses at the gene ends were 3 bases for V and 7 bases for J; bases not matched to a gene: 7. CDR3 protein: CASSFDQGALGYTF. The CDR3 DNA is TGTGCCAGCAGTTTCGACCAGGGGGCGCTTGGCTACACCTTC.

The V and J genes are TRBV6-4 and TRBJ2-1; TRBD2 aligns across 8 bases. Trimming removed 4 bases from V and 0 bases from J; junction bases left unmatched: 5. Germline V CDR1 and CDR2: MRHNA, SNTAGT. This CDR3 comprises 16 residues. CDR3 region: CASSGTSPGSYNEQFF. The CDR3 DNA is TGTGCCAGCAGTGGGACTAGCCCCGGCTCCTACAATGAGCAGTTCTTC.

The J gene is TRBJ1-1, the V gene TRBV4-1; 8 positions match TRBD1. CDR1 is MGHRA and CDR2 is YSYEKL in the germline V gene. The junction had 2 bases not matched to a gene; V was cut back by 1 base and J by 1 base. The CDR3 is 15 amino acids. In DNA form, the CDR3 reads TGCGCCAGCAGCCAAGGCGGGACAGGGAACACTGAAGCTTTCTTT. As protein: CASSQGGTGNTEAFF.

The rearrangement uses TRBV6-5 and TRBJ1-1; D is perhaps TRBD1 (5 bases). CDR1 MNHEY and CDR2 SVGAGI come from the germline V gene. Trimming pared 2 bases from V and 2 bases from J, leaving 9 bases between. The CDR3 runs 14 residues. In DNA, the CDR3 is TGTGCCAGCAGTTACCAGGGTACTAACACTGAAGCTTTCTTT. Protein sequence: CASSYQGTNTEAFF.

The rearrangement joins TRBV20-1 to TRBJ1-2; TRBD1 agrees at 7 bases. After removal of 6 bases from V and 9 bases from J, the junction contained 10 bases not matched to a gene. This CDR3 region has 12 residues. The germline CDR1 and CDR2 sequences are DFQATT and SNEGSKA (reference sequence). The CDR3 DNA is TGCAGTGCCTCGGGACAGCCCACGAGCTACACCTTC. It is translated as CSASGQPTSYTF.

The chain uses TRBV6-2 or TRBV6-3 and TRBJ2-1; 9 nucleotides agree with TRBD2. V shed 2 bases and J 6 bases; nucleotides not matched to a gene: 11. The CDR3 totals 17 residues. Germline CDR1 MNHEY, CDR2 SVGEGT. The CDR3 region is CASSYRGPGLAGNEQFF. CDR3 nucleotides: TGTGCCAGCAGTTACCGCGGACCGGGACTAGCAGGCAATGAGCAGTTCTTC.

The chain joins TRBV20-1 to TRBJ2-5, with D perhaps given as TRBD1 or TRBD2 (6 bases each). This CDR3 has 16 amino acids. Trimming left V 0 bases short and J 5 bases short, with 19 bases between. CDR1 is DFQATT, CDR2 SNEGSKA, per germline (reference sequence). The CDR3, as DNA: TGCAGTGCTAGAGATGGGGGGACAAAAGGCGGGGAGACCCAGTACTTC. Its protein product is CSARDGGTKGGETQYF.

This chain uses TRBV20-1 with TRBJ2-1; D may correspond to TRBD1 or TRBD2 (5 bases each). V gave up 0 bases and J gave up 0 bases, with 9 bases separating them. The CDR3 spans 15 residues. The germline V gene has CDR1 DFQATT and CDR2 SNEGSKA (reference sequence). The CDR3 DNA reads TGCAGTGCTAGAGACGGGGCGACCTCCTACAATGAGCAGTTCTTC. It specifies CSARDGATSYNEQFF.

The chain couples TRBV20-1 to TRBJ2-7; TRBD2 might be the D (5 bases). The DNA end favors TRBJ2-5, so the J call may be wrong. Looked up from germline, CDR1 is DFQATT and CDR2 is SNEGSKA (reference sequence). The CDR3 totals 13 residues. CDR3 sequence: CSARRVERETQYF. The CDR3 DNA reads as TGCAGTGCCCGGCGGGTAGAGAGAGAGACCCAGTACTTC.

Of note for this clonotype: One end of the junction fails to match germline, which may point to a read error. The chain joins TRBV5-1 to TRBJ2-1, with 11 bases aligning to TRBD2. Germline V CDR1 and CDR2: SGHRS, YFSETQ. This CDR3 comprises 17 residues. CDR3 bases: TGCACCAGCAGCTTGGATTGGACTAGCGGGCGATACAATGAGCAGTTCTTC. Its translation is CTSSLDWTSGRYNEQFF.

V is TRBV4-1 and J is TRBJ2-3; unclear D gene. Germline loops: CDR1 MGHRA, CDR2 YSYEKL. The CDR3 is 15 residues long. Between the trimmed V and J ends, which lost 4 bases and 1 base, there was a span of 12 bases. The CDR3 loop reads CASSPGGHGTDTQYF. The CDR3 DNA follows: TGCGCCAGCAGCCCCGGTGGTCACGGCACAGATACGCAGTATTTT.

The CDR3 DNA sequence: TGTGCCAGCAATCACGGGCAGCACACAGATACGCAGTATTTT. This gives the protein CASNHGQHTDTQYF. V and J are TRBV7-2 and TRBJ2-3; D not certain. Germline V gives CDR1 SGHTA, CDR2 FQGNSA. V dropped 7 bases and J dropped 2 bases, with 13 bases sitting between them. The CDR3 extends over 14 amino acids.

The rearrangement uses TRBV5-1 and TRBJ2-3; unclear D gene. From germline, CDR1 is SGHRS and CDR2 YFSETQ. Trimming shortened V by 0 bases and J by 2 bases, and 7 bases separated the two germline ends. CDR3 length equals 14 residues. The CDR3 region is CASSLASNTDTQYF. CDR3 sequence (DNA): TGCGCCAGCAGCTTGGCCAGCAACACAGATACGCAGTATTTT.

The V and J genes are TRBV5-1 and TRBJ2-1, with 8 bases identical to TRBD2. In germline, CDR1 is SGHRS, CDR2 YFSETQ. V lost 4 bases and J lost 5; bases outside the gene matches: 8. The CDR3 extends over 15 amino acids. This CDR3 reads CASSTTSGVNNEQFF. The CDR3 nucleotides read TGCGCCAGCAGCACCACTAGCGGAGTTAACAATGAGCAGTTCTTC.

The chain combines TRBV6-2 or TRBV6-3 with TRBJ2-7; D ambiguous. This CDR3 comprises 15 residues. Trimming removed 5 bases from V and 2 bases from J, with 16 bases in between. Germline V gene data show CDR1 as MNHEY and CDR2 as SVGEGT. The CDR3 reads CASSNGPSGPYEQYF. The CDR3 region has the DNA TGTGCCAGCAGTAACGGGCCCTCGGGCCCCTACGAGCAGTACTTC.

The chain joins TRBV24-1 to TRBJ2-1; 9 bases are shared with TRBD1. Unmatched junction bases numbered 8, after V lost 4 bases and J lost 8 bases. Germline V gene lookup returns CDR1 KGHDR and CDR2 SFDVKD. The CDR3 runs 15 residues. The CDR3 bases are TGTGCCACCAGTGACTCTGGACAGGGGACGGATGAGCAGTTCTTC. It specifies CATSDSGQGTDEQFF.

CDR3 sequence reads: CAISEFAGDSDTQYF. The CDR3 DNA reads as TGTGCCATCAGTGAGTTCGCGGGAGATAGCGATACGCAGTATTTT. The rearrangement links TRBV10-3 to TRBJ2-3; 7 bases line up with TRBD2. V dropped 1 base and J dropped 6; count of bases not matched to a gene: 7. The CDR3 has 15 amino acids. Germline V CDR1 and CDR2: ENHRY, SYGVKD.

The V gene is TRBV12-3 or TRBV12-4, the J gene TRBJ2-1; unclear D gene. Trimming stripped 3 bases from V and 6 bases from J, with 9 bases between. The CDR3 is 13 residues long. In nucleotides, the CDR3 is TGTGCCAGCAGTTTGAAAGGGTTCAATGAGCAGTTCTTC. It yields the protein CASSLKGFNEQFF.

This chain joins TRBV4-3 and TRBJ1-2, with a weak D call TRBD1 (6 bases). Germline V lookup: CDR1 LGHNA, CDR2 YSLEER. V was cut by 4 bases and J by 1 base, with 13 bases left in between. This CDR3 has 15 residues. CDR3 protein: CASSPRGQSNYGYTF. DNA of the CDR3: TGCGCCAGCAGCCCCCGGGGGCAGAGTAACTATGGCTACACCTTC.

The rearrangement joins TRBV20-1 to TRBJ2-3; 7 bases are a match to TRBD1. The CDR3 length is 14 residues. Per germline, CDR1 DFQATT and CDR2 SNEGSKA (reference sequence). V gave up 6 bases and J gave up 3 bases; unmatched junction bases: 9. CDR3 in DNA: TGCAGTGCCCAAAGGAACAGGGGTACAGATACGCAGTATTTT. Encoded protein: CSAQRNRGTDTQYF.

The chain couples TRBV13 to TRBJ2-7; 9 bases fit TRBD1. The CDR3 runs to 14 residues. Germline-derived CDR1 and CDR2 are PRHDT and FYEKMQ (reference sequence). Losses at the gene ends were 6 bases for V and 8 bases for J; bases not matched to a gene: 11. The chain's CDR3 is CASRLAGTGFKQYF. The CDR3 DNA reads TGTGCCAGCAGGTTGGCCGGGACAGGGTTTAAGCAGTACTTC.

This clonotype was recorded a few times. The rearrangement uses TRBV2 and TRBJ2-3; tentatively, D is TRBD1 (6 bases). V dropped 4 bases and J dropped 3 bases, with 11 bases sitting between them. Germline V lookup: CDR1 SNHLY, CDR2 FYNNEI. The CDR3 runs to 14 residues. For the CDR3, the DNA is TGTGCCAGCAGTGCAAGGACAGAAACAGATACGCAGTATTTT. Its translation: CASSARTETDTQYF.

This clonotype has just a few counts. CDR3 bases: TGTGCCACCAGCAGAGTTAGGCTAGCGGGTGGAAACATTCAGTACTTC. Translating it yields CATSRVRLAGGNIQYF. The V gene is TRBV15, the J gene TRBJ2-5; 8 bases are shared with TRBD2. The J call may be incorrect, as the DNA end agrees better with TRBJ2-4. The germline V gene encodes CDR1 LNHNV and CDR2 YYDKDF (reference sequence). The CDR3 runs 16 residues.